The 3 T cell receptor beta chains below were found in one sample sequenced in a study of shared clonotypes between healthy human individuals. Sequencing used immunoSEQ multiplex PCR; TCRdb keeps in-frame clones, though not all of them. Altogether approximately 330,000 clones are present, about 70% being singletons, with the ten largest covering more than 9%. Sequenced material: memory CD4+ T cells sorted from blood. Regarding subset: CD45RA-negative fraction. These receptors all come from a man younger than 40 in good health.

The genes are TRBV28 and TRBJ2-7; perhaps TRBD2 as D (5 bases). The V end was cut by 7 bases, the J end by 7 bases, with 11 bases between. This CDR3 contains 11 residues. From germline, CDR1 is MDHEN and CDR2 SYDVKM. This CDR3 reads CASKRDGEQYF. The CDR3 DNA sequence: TGTGCCAGCAAACGGGATGGAGAGCAGTACTTC.

This clone was picked up a small number of times. The CDR3 loop is CAISAAAGAPYNEQFF. The CDR3 nucleotides read TGTGCCATCAGTGCGGCAGCGGGGGCCCCTTACAATGAGCAGTTCTTC. The chain uses TRBV10-3 and TRBJ2-1; 8 nucleotides agree with TRBD2. The germline V gene has CDR1 ENHRY and CDR2 SYGVKD. J was trimmed by 4 bases and V by 4 bases; bases with no gene match: 9. The CDR3 sequence is 16 residues long.

V usage is TRBV6-1 and J usage is TRBJ1-5; 7 bases match TRBD1. The CDR3 contains 15 residues. CDR1 and CDR2 (germline): MNHNS, SASEGT. The junction had 9 bases not matched to a gene; V was cut back by 3 bases and J by 7 bases. The DNA of the CDR3 is TGTGCCAGCAGTGACCAGGACAGGACGGGACAGCCCCAGCATTTT. Its protein product is CASSDQDRTGQPQHF.